The clone carrying this T cell receptor beta chain is deemed medium-sized. The target antigen is unknown. Sample time point: sample taken at primary tumor resection. A total of around 67 untreated early-stage non-small cell lung cancer patients served as donors. The sequenced material consisted of unsorted whole RNA from tumor, nontumor lung or frozen PBMC. This record belongs to a study of spatial heterogeneity in lung cancer. As for the study in general: Sequencing consistently turned up more beta-chain sequences than alpha-chain sequences.

Each CDR3 protein gets one entry after TCRdb re-called the 5' RACE reads with MiXCR. The repertoire holds 2,200 or so distinct CDR3 sequences, with roughly 3% as singletons. Broader study findings: Tumor mutation count correlated with how many alpha and beta TCRs expanded intratumorally.

This specimen was lung tumor tissue, taken at surgery. This TCR came from a female donor with early-stage non-small cell lung cancer.

This CDR3 reads CASSLVGTDIQETQYF. The CDR3, as DNA: TGCGCCAGCAGCTTGGTTGGGACAGATATTCAAGAGACCCAGTACTTC. The chain links TRBV5-1 to TRBJ2-5; 7 positions match TRBD1. This CDR3 has 16 amino acids. Losses at the gene ends were 0 bases for V and 2 bases for J; bases not matched to a gene: 7. Germline CDR1 reads SGHRS; CDR2 reads YFSETQ.